The table lists the clone carrying this TCR beta chain with a count of one. In the original workflow: Researchers report that nucleated cell counts were estimated from reference gene primer amplification. TCRdb's copy holds only in-frame clones and misses some; the assay was immunoSEQ multiplex PCR. The D gene and trimming were derived from the DNA, and the V and J assignments and clone size from that table. This table holds 650,000 to 800,000 clones, about 90% found once. The data originate from a study of blood T cell repertoires in COVID-19. Germline V gene lookup returns CDR1 SSHAT and CDR2 FNYEAQ (reference sequence). The V gene lost 3 bases and the J gene lost 4 bases, with 16 bases spanning the gap. This CDR3 comprises 16 residues.

The chain uses TRBV7-7 and TRBJ1-3; a possible D gene is TRBD1 (6 bases). This sequence was found in a woman between 18 and 29 years old with acute or convalescent COVID-19. Material: peripheral blood. The CDR3 loop is CASSLSTDRPGNTIYF. The DNA of the CDR3 is TGTGCCAGCAGCTTGTCCACTGACAGGCCCGGAAACACCATATATTTT.